This T cell receptor beta chain was captured by sequencing in a study of blood T cell repertoires in COVID-19. Study details: PBMCs, B-cell-depleted T cells, or T cells provided the cDNA or gDNA that made up the material.

V lost 4 bases, J lost 7 bases, and 14 bases lay in between. The CDR3 is made up of 14 amino acids. CDR1 SGHRS and CDR2 YFSETQ come from the germline V gene. Method: immunoSEQ multiplex PCR; TCRdb's copy keeps in-frame clones and lacks some. Of 450,000 to 500,000 clones detected, 70% to 90% appear once; the ten largest clones hold under 4%. The sample was peripheral blood. The chain uses TRBV5-1 and TRBJ2-2; possibly TRBD1 for D (5 bases). The source of this sequence is a human donor in a cohort sampled during active COVID-19. This chain's CDR3 is CASSPDSPHGELFF. The CDR3 DNA sequence: TGCGCCAGCAGCCCCGACAGTCCGCACGGGGAGCTGTTTTTT.